This passage covers 16 T cell receptor beta chains from one sample sequenced in a study of technical replicates of blood from several donors. TCRdb's copy holds only in-frame clones and misses some; the assay was immunoSEQ multiplex PCR. Seen here are more than 90,000 clones, 95% observed once, and the top ten hold over 0.25%. Sequenced input: T cells isolated from PBMCs. These receptors were taken from a human donor in good health.

On this clone: This sample also contains other DNA sequences that code for the same CDR3. The chain is built from TRBV27 and TRBJ2-7; possible D gene TRBD2, 6 bases. The ends were cut back, 2 bases at V and 0 bases at J, with 11 bases in the middle. Germline V gene lookup returns CDR1 MNHEY and CDR2 SMNVEV (reference sequence). The CDR3 has 15 residues. The CDR3 nucleotides are TGTGCCAGCAGTTTAAGCGGGTCCAGCTCCTACGAGCAGTACTTC. This encodes CASSLSGSSSYEQYF.

As regards this clone: The germline gene is not matched at one end of the junction; a read error may be the cause. This chain joins TRBV4-1 and TRBJ2-7, with 9 bases identical to TRBD1. CDR3 length equals 17 residues. Looked up from germline, CDR1 is MGHRA and CDR2 is YSYEKL. In DNA, the CDR3 is TGCGCCAGCAGCCTAAGAGGCTTAGGACAGGGGTCCTCCGAGCAGTACTTC. Protein sequence: CASSLRGLGQGSSEQYF.

A single count supports this clone. This chain uses TRBV27 with TRBJ2-6; D remains unclear. V lost 6 bases and J lost 1, with 7 bases in between. The germline V gene has CDR1 MNHEY and CDR2 SMNVEV (reference sequence). CDR3 length: 14 amino acids. The DNA of the CDR3 is TGTGCCAGCAGCACTGAATCTGGGGCCAACGTCCTGACTTTC. Its translation is CASSTESGANVLTF.

This chain links TRBV6-4 with TRBJ2-1; 7 bases match TRBD2. This CDR3 has 14 amino acids. The junction had 7 bases not matched to a gene; V was cut back by 4 bases and J by 7 bases. Germline V gene data show CDR1 as MRHNA and CDR2 as SNTAGT. The CDR3 nucleotides are TGTGCCAGCAGTGTAGAGGGAGGGCCTAATGAGCAGTTCTTC. Translated: CASSVEGGPNEQFF.

This chain links TRBV19 with TRBJ1-1; D gene ambiguous. The CDR3 spans 14 residues. CDR1 LNHDA and CDR2 SQIVND come from the germline V gene (reference sequence). V was clipped by 0 bases and J by 8 bases, with 13 bases between them. CDR3 in amino acids: CASSIDRGTGEAFF. Here the CDR3 DNA reads TGTGCCAGTAGTATAGATCGTGGAACGGGAGAAGCTTTCTTT.

As regards this clone: The conserved phenylalanine or tryptophan normally closing the CDR3 is absent here, so this likely arose from a read error. The DNA is omitted, as the CDR3 cannot be located on it reliably, and the CDR3 follows TCRdb's listing. V and J are TRBV11-2 and TRBJ2-7; the D call of TRBD1 is as the table states it, not checked on the DNA. In germline, CDR1 is SGHAT, CDR2 FQNNGV. The CDR3 is 13 amino acids long, termini counted. The CDR3 protein is CASSLKRQGEPTL.

The chain links TRBV14 to TRBJ2-7, with D possibly TRBD2 on 6 matching bases. CDR3 length: 16 amino acids. Per germline, CDR1 SGHDN and CDR2 FVKESK. V shed 4 bases and J shed 3 bases, with 19 bases lying between them. In DNA, the CDR3 is TGTGCCAGCAGCCCCCGCGGCGGGACGAAAAGCTACGAGCAGTACTTC. It is translated as CASSPRGGTKSYEQYF.

The CDR3 bases are TGTGCCAGCAGCGTTAGCGGGATAAACGAGCAGTACTTC. Residues: CASSVSGINEQYF. The V call is TRBV7-9, the J call TRBJ2-7; TRBD2 matches at 8 bases. V lost 5 bases and J lost 5; bases outside the gene matches: 5. Germline CDR1 is SEHNR and CDR2 is FQNEAQ (reference sequence). The CDR3 runs to 13 residues. Drawing the rest from reference TRBV7-9 and TRBJ2-7, the complete variable domain is DTGVSQNPRHKITKRGQNVTFRCDPISEHNRLYWYRQTLGQGPEFLTYFQNEAQLEKSRLLSDRFSAERPKGSFSTLEIQRTEQGDSAMYLCASSVSGINEQYFGPGTRLTVT.

The chain is built from TRBV14 and TRBJ1-1; D ambiguous. CDR3 length: 16 amino acids. Looked up from germline, CDR1 is SGHDN and CDR2 is FVKESK. Trimming stripped 2 bases from V and 2 bases from J, with 15 bases between. The DNA of the CDR3 is TGTGCCAGCAGCCAATTGGTCCACAGACCAAACACTGAAGCTTTCTTT. As protein: CASSQLVHRPNTEAFF.

This clone has only a few counts. The chain uses TRBV2 and TRBJ2-4; D gene unclear. Germline lookup yields CDR1 SNHLY and CDR2 FYNNEI. CDR3 length: 17 residues. V was trimmed by 4 bases and J by 0 bases, leaving 16 bases between them. CDR3 in DNA: TGTGCCAGCAGTGCCCGGTCTGGCGGCCTAGCCAAAAACATTCAGTACTTC. Its protein product is CASSARSGGLAKNIQYF.

This chain connects TRBV2 to TRBJ2-7; maybe TRBD1 (6 bases). V lost 8 bases to trimming and J lost 4 bases, with 18 bases between them. The germline V gene has CDR1 SNHLY and CDR2 FYNNEI. There are 14 residues in the CDR3. Here the CDR3 reads CASEPPGELYEQYF. The CDR3 DNA follows: TGTGCCAGCGAGCCCCCAGGGGAACTTTACGAGCAGTACTTC.

The chain carries TRBV2 and TRBJ2-7; tentative D call: TRBD2 (6 bases). In germline, CDR1 is SNHLY, CDR2 FYNNEI. V was shortened by 5 bases and J by 3 bases, with 14 bases between the two germline ends. CDR3 length: 14 residues. The CDR3 DNA reads as TGTGCCAGCAGTTACGGGAGTCCGAGCTACGAGCAGTACTTC. Its translation is CASSYGSPSYEQYF.

V is TRBV28 and J is TRBJ2-5; D uncertain. This CDR3 is built from 14 residues. Deletions cut 2 bases from V and 1 base from J, with 8 bases between. Germline loops: CDR1 MDHEN, CDR2 SYDVKM. The CDR3 sequence is CASSLTRPQETQYF. Here the CDR3 DNA reads TGTGCCAGCAGTTTAACCAGGCCCCAAGAGACCCAGTACTTC.

V and J are TRBV5-4 and TRBJ1-1; 7 bases fit TRBD1. Germline V lookup: CDR1 SGHNT, CDR2 YYREEE (reference sequence). This CDR3 spans 14 amino acids. V lost 2 bases and J lost 6; bases outside the gene matches: 7. CDR3 sequence reads: CASSFSQGGAEAFF. The CDR3 bases are TGTGCCAGCAGCTTCAGCCAGGGGGGCGCTGAAGCTTTCTTT. Together with reference TRBV5-4 and TRBJ1-1, the CDR3 gives the full variable domain: ETGVTQSPTHLIKTRGQQVTLRCSSQSGHNTVSWYQQALGQGPQFIFQYYREEENGRGNFPPRFSGLQFPNYSSELNVNALELDDSALYLCASSFSQGGAEAFFGQGTRLTVV.

V usage is TRBV28 and J usage is TRBJ1-5; TRBD1 matches at 7 bases. Germline assignment: CDR1 MDHEN and CDR2 SYDVKM. This CDR3 contains 19 residues. J lost 2 bases, V lost 4 bases, and 17 bases had no gene match. CDR3 sequence reads: CASSSTGPGGMLGNQPQHF. The CDR3 DNA is TGTGCCAGCAGTTCGACAGGGCCTGGGGGAATGCTGGGCAATCAGCCCCAGCATTTT.

The J gene is TRBJ1-2, the V gene TRBV5-1; D call uncertain. CDR1 and CDR2 (germline): SGHRS, YFSETQ. V lost 4 bases, J lost 4 bases, and 14 bases lay in between. This CDR3 is 14 amino acids long. The CDR3, as DNA: TGCGCCAGCAGCCTAGATCCGGAGGGCTATGGCTACACCTTC. Translation gives CASSLDPEGYGYTF.